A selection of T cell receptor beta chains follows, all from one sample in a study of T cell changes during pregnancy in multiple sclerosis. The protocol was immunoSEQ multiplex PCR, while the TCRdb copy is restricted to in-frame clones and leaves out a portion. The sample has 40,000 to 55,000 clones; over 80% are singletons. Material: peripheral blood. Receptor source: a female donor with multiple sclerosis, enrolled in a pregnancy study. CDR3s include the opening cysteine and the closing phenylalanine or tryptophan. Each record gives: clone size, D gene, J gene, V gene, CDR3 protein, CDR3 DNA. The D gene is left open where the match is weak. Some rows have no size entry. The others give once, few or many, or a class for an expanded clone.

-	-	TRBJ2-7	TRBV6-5	CASSLGTAGGYEQYF	TGTGCCAGCAGTTTAGGGACCGCCGGAGGGTACGAGCAGTACTTC
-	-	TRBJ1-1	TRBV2	CASSESGANTEAFF	TGTGCCAGCAGTGAAAGTGGGGCAAACACTGAAGCTTTCTTT
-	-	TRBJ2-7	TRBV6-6	CASSSPRGGYYEQYF	TGTGCCAGCAGTTCCCCTAGAGGGGGGTACTACGAGCAGTACTTC
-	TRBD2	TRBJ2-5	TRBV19	CASRSRLAGEETQYF	TGTGCCAGTAGATCTCGGCTAGCGGGAGAAGAGACCCAGTACTTC
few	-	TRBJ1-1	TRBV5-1	CASSTEAFF	TGCGCCAGCAGTACTGAAGCTTTCTTT
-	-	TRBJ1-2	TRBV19	CASSIEASGGYTF	TGTGCCAGTAGTATAGAAGCGTCGGGGGGCTACACCTTC
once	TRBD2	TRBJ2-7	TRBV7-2	CASSLEASGALSSYEQYF	TGTGCCAGCAGCTTAGAGGCTAGCGGGGCCCTGAGCTCCTACGAGCAGTACTTC
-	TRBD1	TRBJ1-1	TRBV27	CASSVTGGPNTEAFF	TGTGCCAGCAGTGTGACAGGGGGCCCCAACACTGAAGCTTTCTTT
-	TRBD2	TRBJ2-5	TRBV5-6	CASSPPGLAGPKTQYF	TGTGCCAGCAGCCCCCCGGGACTAGCGGGTCCAAAGACCCAGTACTTC
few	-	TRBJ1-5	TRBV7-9	CASSSGDQPQHF	TGTGCCAGCAGCTCCGGAGATCAGCCCCAGCATTTT
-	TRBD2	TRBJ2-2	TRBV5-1	CATRTNSGSDTGELFF	TGCGCCACCAGGACCAATAGCGGGAGTGACACCGGGGAGCTGTTTTTT
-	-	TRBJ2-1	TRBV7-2	CASSFWNPYNEQFF	TGTGCCAGCAGCTTTTGGAATCCCTACAATGAGCAGTTCTTC
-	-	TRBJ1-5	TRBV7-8	CASSPGAGNNQPQHF	TGTGCCAGCAGCCCAGGGGCAGGGAACAATCAGCCCCAGCATTTT
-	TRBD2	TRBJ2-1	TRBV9	CASSVDPGGASGNNEQFF	TGTGCCAGCAGCGTAGATCCCGGAGGGGCTAGCGGGAACAATGAGCAGTTCTTC
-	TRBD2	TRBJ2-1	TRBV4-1	CASSPPYSGRSYNEQFF	TGCGCCAGCAGCCCTCCCTATAGCGGGAGGTCTTACAATGAGCAGTTCTTC
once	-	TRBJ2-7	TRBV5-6	CASSLEPTGLSYEQYF	TGTGCCAGCAGCTTGGAACCGACAGGACTCTCCTACGAGCAGTACTTC
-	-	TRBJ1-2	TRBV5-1	CASSLGQEGYTF	TGCGCCAGCAGCCTTGGACAAGAGGGCTACACCTTC
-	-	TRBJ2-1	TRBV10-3	CAISQDNEQFF	TGTGCCATTTCACAGGACAATGAGCAGTTCTTC
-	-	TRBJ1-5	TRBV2	CASVGASYSNQPQHF	TGTGCCAGCGTTGGGGCGAGCTATAGCAATCAGCCCCAGCATTTT
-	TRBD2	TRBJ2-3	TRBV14	CASSQWLAGDTDTQYF	TGTGCCAGCAGCCAATGGCTAGCGGGCGACACAGATACGCAGTATTTT
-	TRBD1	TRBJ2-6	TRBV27	CASSSIDRDSGANVLTF	TGTGCCAGCAGTTCAATAGACAGGGACTCTGGGGCCAACGTCCTGACTTTC
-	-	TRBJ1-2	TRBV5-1	CASSLADPNYGYTF	TGCGCCAGCAGCTTGGCAGACCCTAACTATGGCTACACCTTC
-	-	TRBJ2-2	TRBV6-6	CASRSGTANTGELFF	TGTGCCAGCAGGTCGGGGACGGCGAACACCGGGGAGCTGTTTTTT
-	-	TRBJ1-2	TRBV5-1	CASSLRTNYGYTF	TGCGCCAGCAGCTTAAGGACGAACTATGGCTACACCTTC
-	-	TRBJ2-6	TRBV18	CASSQNPRSGANVLTF	TGTGCCAGCTCACAGAATCCACGCTCTGGGGCCAACGTCCTGACTTTC
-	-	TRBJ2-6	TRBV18	CASLPFTGAGANVLTF	TGTGCCAGCCTTCCCTTTACCGGGGCTGGGGCCAACGTCCTGACTTTC
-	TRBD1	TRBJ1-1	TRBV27	CASSESGTGRAFF	TGTGCCAGCAGTGAATCAGGGACAGGTCGAGCTTTCTTT
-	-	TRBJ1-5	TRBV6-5	CASSQEYTSNQPQHF	TGTGCCAGCAGCCAAGAATATACTAGCAATCAGCCCCAGCATTTT
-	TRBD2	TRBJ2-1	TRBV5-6	CASSLEEGLGLEYNEQFF	TGTGCCAGCAGCTTGGAGGAAGGTTTGGGACTAGAGTACAATGAGCAGTTCTTC
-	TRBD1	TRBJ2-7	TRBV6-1	CASSKEGGQGTTYEQYF	TGTGCCAGCAGTAAAGAGGGAGGACAGGGGACTACCTACGAGCAGTACTTC
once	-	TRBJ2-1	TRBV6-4	CASSERPGAREQFF	TGTGCCAGCAGTGAACGGCCGGGGGCTCGGGAGCAGTTCTTC
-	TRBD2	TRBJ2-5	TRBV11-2	CASSVTSGQVGETQYF	TGTGCCAGCAGCGTAACTAGCGGGCAGGTGGGGGAGACCCAGTACTTC
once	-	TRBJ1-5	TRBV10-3	CAISEDGYQPQHF	TGTGCCATCAGTGAGGACGGGTACCAGCCCCAGCATTTT
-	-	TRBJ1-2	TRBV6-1	CASSDLGRNYGYTF	TGTGCCAGCAGTGACCTCGGACGGAACTATGGCTACACCTTC
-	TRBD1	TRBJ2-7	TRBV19	CASSIVTGAVYEQYF	TGTGCCAGTAGTATAGTTACAGGGGCGGTTTACGAGCAGTACTTC
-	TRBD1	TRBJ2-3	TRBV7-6	CASSYPGTGPNILTDTQYF	TGTGCCAGCAGCTACCCCGGGACAGGGCCCAATATTTTGACAGATACGCAGTATTTT
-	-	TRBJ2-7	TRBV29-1	CSVGTAPPYEQYF	TGCAGCGTGGGGACCGCACCCCCCTACGAGCAGTACTTC
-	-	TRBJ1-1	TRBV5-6	CASSFSVGGGFTEAFF	TGTGCCAGCAGCTTTTCGGTAGGGGGAGGGTTCACTGAAGCTTTCTTT
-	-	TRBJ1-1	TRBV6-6	CASSYLPEEAFF	TGTGCCAGCAGTTACCTACCGGAGGAGGCTTTCTTT
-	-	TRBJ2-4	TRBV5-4	CASSLTGAKNIQYF	TGTGCCAGCAGCTTGACAGGGGCCAAAAACATTCAGTACTTC
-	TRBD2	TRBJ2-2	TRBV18	CASSSGSGTGELFF	TGTGCCAGCTCGAGCGGGAGTGGCACCGGGGAGCTGTTTTTT
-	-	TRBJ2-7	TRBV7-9	CASSLGHGEQYF	TGTGCCAGCAGCTTAGGCCACGGCGAGCAGTACTTC
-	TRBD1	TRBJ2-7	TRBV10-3	CAISDLGTGAYEQYF	TGTGCCATCAGTGATCTTGGGACAGGGGCCTACGAGCAGTACTTC
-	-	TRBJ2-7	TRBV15	CATSRQFWYEQYF	TGTGCCACCAGCAGACAGTTTTGGTACGAGCAGTACTTC
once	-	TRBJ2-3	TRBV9	CASSVGPQATDTQYF	TGTGCCAGCAGCGTAGGCCCGCAGGCCACAGATACGCAGTATTTT
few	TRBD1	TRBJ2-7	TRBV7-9	CASSRDRATYEQYF	TGTGCCAGCAGCCGTGACAGGGCCACCTACGAGCAGTACTTC
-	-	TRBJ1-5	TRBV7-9	CASSLDRLNQPQHF	TGTGCCAGCAGCTTAGACAGACTCAATCAGCCCCAGCATTTT
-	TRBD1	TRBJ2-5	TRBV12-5	CASGLTQPGQAYQETQYF	TGTGCTAGTGGTTTGACCCAACCGGGACAGGCGTACCAAGAGACCCAGTACTTC
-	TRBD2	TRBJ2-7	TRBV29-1	CSVGSSGGYEQYF	TGCAGCGTTGGGTCTAGCGGGGGTTACGAGCAGTACTTC
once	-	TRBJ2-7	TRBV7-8	CASSFVQGTGEQYF	TGTGCCAGCAGCTTCGTACAGGGGACTGGGGAGCAGTACTTC
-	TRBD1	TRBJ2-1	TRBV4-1	CASSQWPGQGSMKQFF	TGCGCCAGCAGCCAATGGCCGGGACAGGGGTCAATGAAGCAGTTCTTC
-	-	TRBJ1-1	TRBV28	CASSLGLNTEAFF	TGTGCCAGCAGTTTAGGATTGAACACTGAAGCTTTCTTT